The 13 T cell receptor beta chains below were found in one sample sequenced in a study of blood T cell repertoires in COVID-19. The assay was immunoSEQ multiplex PCR, and TCRdb's table has in-frame clones only and misses some. The sample records over 300,000 clones, 89% being singletons. Material for sequencing was PBMCs or T cells enriched from blood (not recorded which). The receptors were sampled from a woman aged 40 to 55 who had recovered from COVID-19.

This chain connects TRBV24-1 to TRBJ1-4; 10 positions agree with TRBD1. V lost 4 bases to trimming and J lost 7 bases; unmatched junction nucleotides: 5. The CDR3 loop spans 15 amino acids. Germline loops: CDR1 KGHDR, CDR2 SFDVKD. The CDR3 sequence: CATSDSGQGGEKLFF. The CDR3, as DNA: TGTGCCACCAGTGACTCCGGACAGGGGGGTGAAAAACTGTTTTTT.

V gene TRBV4-1 combines with J gene TRBJ2-3; D is uncertain. V was pared by 4 bases and J by 6 bases, with 17 bases between. CDR3 length: 15 amino acids. Germline loops: CDR1 MGHRA, CDR2 YSYEKL. CDR3 sequence (DNA): TGCGCCAGCAGCCCTGGGCCGTCTCCCACGGATACGCAGTATTTT. Translation gives CASSPGPSPTDTQYF.

The chain employs TRBV2 and TRBJ2-5; no reliable D call. V dropped 5 bases and J dropped 0 bases, with 10 bases sitting between them. The CDR3 sequence is 14 residues long. CDR1 is SNHLY and CDR2 is FYNNEI in the germline V gene. CDR3 nucleotide sequence: TGTGCCAGCAGTCATGAACAGCACCAAGAGACCCAGTACTTC. As protein: CASSHEQHQETQYF.

This clone was found once. The V gene is TRBV27, the J gene TRBJ1-5; D is perhaps TRBD1 (5 bases). The V and J ends lost 3 bases and 6 bases respectively, with 9 bases between them. CDR1 MNHEY and CDR2 SMNVEV come from the germline V gene (reference sequence). This CDR3 is built from 13 residues. CDR3 nucleotides: TGTGCCAGCAGTTTCAGGGAAAGTCAGCCCCAGCATTTT. It encodes CASSFRESQPQHF.

This chain connects TRBV7-3 to TRBJ2-3; D is unresolved. Germline CDR1 and CDR2: SGHTA and FQGTGA. Between the trimmed V and J ends, which lost 5 bases and 2 bases, there was a span of 11 bases. This CDR3 spans 14 amino acids. In nucleotides, the CDR3 is TGTGCCAGCAGCAACCTAGGAAACACAGATACGCAGTATTTT. Its translation: CASSNLGNTDTQYF.

This chain connects TRBV30 to TRBJ2-2; 7 bases fit TRBD1. Germline values: CDR1 GTSNPN, CDR2 SVGIG (reference sequence). V was pared by 8 bases and J by 3 bases, with 6 bases of the junction left unmatched. CDR3 length: 13 residues. CDR3 coding DNA: TGTGCCCGAGGACAGGATGACACCGGGGAGCTGTTTTTT. It specifies CARGQDDTGELFF.

This chain links TRBV6-5 with TRBJ2-7; 8 bases map to TRBD1. J gave up 7 bases and V 3 bases, and 11 bases lay outside the gene matches. Per germline, CDR1 MNHEY and CDR2 SVGAGI. This CDR3 region has 15 residues. The CDR3 region has the DNA TGTGCCAGCAGTTATCCCGGACAGGGTATATGGGAGCAGTACTTC. It specifies CASSYPGQGIWEQYF.

This rearrangement joins TRBV5-4 to TRBJ1-6, with 9 nucleotides matching TRBD1. The trim removed 4 bases at V and 8 bases at J, leaving 7 bases unmatched. The CDR3 runs to 15 residues. The germline V gene encodes CDR1 SGHNT and CDR2 YYREEE (reference sequence). This CDR3 is CASSETGTGYSPLHF. CDR3 DNA sequence: TGTGCCAGCAGCGAAACCGGGACAGGGTATTCACCCCTCCACTTT.

This rearrangement joins TRBV6-5 to TRBJ1-4, with TRBD1 matching over 10 bases. The V segment lost 4 bases and the J segment 8 bases; nucleotides outside the gene matches: 7. There are 15 residues in the CDR3. Germline V lookup: CDR1 MNHEY, CDR2 SVGAGI. This CDR3 is CASSSGTGVGEKLFF. In nucleotides, the CDR3 is TGTGCCAGCAGTTCCGGGACAGGGGTTGGGGAAAAACTGTTTTTT.

This clone was observed many times. The gene calls are TRBV9 and TRBJ2-2, with 13 bases that match TRBD2. Trimming removed 3 bases from V and 7 bases from J; junction bases left unmatched: 3. The germline CDR1 and CDR2 sequences are SGDLS and YYNGEE. This CDR3 is 15 amino acids long. CDR3 coding DNA: TGTGCCAGCAGCGCCGGACTAGCGGGAGTCGGGGAGCTGTTTTTT. Translating gives CASSAGLAGVGELFF. Full variable domain (rest looked up from reference TRBV9 and TRBJ2-2): DSGVTQTPKHLITATGQRVTLRCSPRSGDLSVYWYQQSLDQGLQFLIQYYNGEERAKGNILERFSAQQFPDLHSELNLSSLELGDSALYFCASSAGLAGVGELFFGEGSRLTVL.

The V gene is TRBV25-1, the J gene TRBJ2-3; TRBD1 is a possible D gene (6 bases). This CDR3 contains 13 residues. V was shortened by 6 bases and J by 8 bases, with 15 bases between the two germline ends. Germline values: CDR1 MGHDK, CDR2 SYGVNS. CDR3 sequence: CASRMTGQGTQYF. The CDR3 DNA sequence: TGTGCCAGCAGAATGACAGGCCAGGGTACGCAGTATTTT.

This clone was counted a single time. This chain uses TRBV2 with TRBJ1-2; 7 bases align to TRBD1. CDR1 SNHLY and CDR2 FYNNEI come from the germline V gene. The length of the CDR3 is 14 residues. Unmatched junction bases numbered 4, after V lost 4 bases and J lost 2 bases. The chain's CDR3 is CASSGGGQNYGYTF. For the CDR3, the DNA is TGTGCCAGCAGTGGAGGGGGACAGAACTATGGCTACACCTTC.

The chain carries TRBV5-6 and TRBJ2-7, with D possibly being TRBD2 (5 bases). V dropped 1 base and J dropped 3 bases, with 8 bases sitting between them. The CDR3 extends over 13 amino acids. CDR1 and CDR2 from the germline V gene are SGHDT and YYEEEE. CDR3 bases: TGTGCCAGCAGCTTGAAACGGGGCTACGAGCAGTACTTC. It translates to CASSLKRGYEQYF.